These 19 T cell receptor beta chains came from one sample sequenced in a study of naive and memory T cell subsets. Treatment defined: skin biopsy from PPD injection site in Mantoux-positive individual. The library had UMIs added by 3' ligation of an oligonucleotide to TCR cDNA. Ligated cDNA underwent four rounds of PCR with nested alpha and beta constant region primers and SP2. From the UMI-ligation and nested PCR reads, TCRdb called clonotypes with MiXCR, one entry per CDR3 protein. The table has around 13,000 distinct CDR3 sequences, 5.2% seen once; the top ten hold less than 9%. The source was skin, collected from a tuberculin skin test site. The receptors derive from an adult in good health.

This clonotype was seen ten or more times. The chain is built from TRBV15 and TRBJ2-4, with 11 bases matching TRBD2. V shed 2 bases and J 0 bases; nucleotides not matched to a gene: 9. CDR1 is LNHNV and CDR2 is YYDKDF in the germline V gene (reference sequence). This CDR3 region has 19 residues. The CDR3 DNA sequence: TGTGCCACCAGCAGATACATGAGGACTAGCGGGTTAGCCAAAAACATTCAGTACTTC. This encodes CATSRYMRTSGLAKNIQYF.

The sample holds many counts of this clonotype. The chain uses TRBV28 and TRBJ2-5; TRBD2 matches 8 bases. The germline V gene encodes CDR1 MDHEN and CDR2 SYDVKM. The V and J ends lost 8 bases and 2 bases, in that order; junction bases with no gene match: 10. This CDR3 has 15 amino acids. CDR3 sequence (DNA): TGTGCCAGCGGCCTAACCGGCGGGGGGCAAGAGACCCAGTACTTC. Its translation is CASGLTGGGQETQYF.

By share, this clonotype counts as medium-sized. The chain uses TRBV20-1 and TRBJ2-7; D gene unclear. Germline V lookup: CDR1 DFQATT, CDR2 SNEGSKA (reference sequence). Trimming pared 5 bases from V and 0 bases from J, leaving 14 bases between. This CDR3 spans 14 amino acids. The CDR3 reads CSAARITSSYEQYF. The CDR3 nucleotides read TGCAGTGCTGCGAGGATCACCAGCTCCTACGAGCAGTACTTC.

This clonotype is termed medium-sized. The genes are TRBV25-1 and TRBJ2-3; D might be TRBD2 (8 bases). The ends were cut back, 6 bases at V and 0 bases at J, with 22 bases in the middle. The CDR3 is 18 residues long. Per the germline V gene, CDR1 is MGHDK and CDR2 is SYGVNS. CDR3 region: CASRGGGGGFASTDTQYF. The CDR3 region has the DNA TGTGCCAGCAGAGGGGGCGGCGGGGGGTTTGCTAGCACAGATACGCAGTATTTT.

This clonotype is categorized as medium-sized. The J gene is TRBJ2-1, the V gene TRBV7-2; the match to TRBD2 covers 15 bases. The CDR3 is made up of 16 amino acids. Looked up from germline, CDR1 is SGHTA and CDR2 is FQGNSA. The V segment lost 0 bases and the J segment 6 bases; nucleotides outside the gene matches: 0. CDR3 amino acids: CASSLAGLAGGNEQFF. The DNA of the CDR3 is TGTGCCAGCAGCTTAGCGGGACTAGCGGGGGGCAATGAGCAGTTCTTC.

This clonotype has a count of ten or more. The chain employs TRBV12-3 or TRBV12-4 and TRBJ1-2; weak D call: TRBD1 (5 bases). CDR3 length: 15 amino acids. The germline V and J ends were trimmed by 5 bases and 8 bases, with 21 bases remaining between them. The CDR3 DNA reads TGTGCCAGCAGTATTTCCACCCTCCGACAGCCAGGCTACACCTTC. Translating it yields CASSISTLRQPGYTF.

As concerns this clonotype: One junction end does not reproduce the germline sequence, and a read error may be involved. The rearrangement joins TRBV6-1 to TRBJ2-1; no clear D. In germline, CDR1 is MNHNS, CDR2 SASEGT. The CDR3 is 13 residues long. CDR3 sequence: CASGDGGKGEQFF. CDR3 bases: TGTGCCAGCGGTGACGGTGGCAAGGGTGAGCAGTTCTTC.

The sample holds many counts of this clonotype. At one end the junction does not follow the germline gene, possibly because of a read error. The chain joins TRBV20-1 to TRBJ1-6; D is uncertain. The CDR3 contains 13 residues. CDR1 is DFQATT, CDR2 SNEGSKA, per germline (reference sequence). CDR3 bases: TGCAGTACTAGCAACGTTTATAATTCACCCCTCCACTTT. Translated, it gives CSTSNVYNSPLHF.

This clonotype occurred many times. The chain carries TRBV30 and TRBJ2-5; perhaps TRBD1 as D (6 bases). Germline V gives CDR1 GTSNPN, CDR2 SVGIG (reference sequence). Trimming cost V 3 bases and J 1 base, with 9 bases left between them. CDR3 length: 13 amino acids. CDR3 DNA sequence: TGTGCCTGGAGATGGGGGCTCCAAGAGACCCAGTACTTC. Residues: CAWRWGLQETQYF.

For this clonotype: This could be a read error, since a much larger clone is one nucleotide away. The chain links TRBV15 to TRBJ2-2; D is unresolved. Between the trimmed V and J ends, which lost 0 bases and 4 bases, there was a span of 6 bases. Looked up from germline, CDR1 is LNHNV and CDR2 is YYDKDF (reference sequence). This CDR3 is built from 14 residues. CDR3 in amino acids: CATSREASTGELFF. The DNA for the CDR3 is TGTGCCACCAGCAGAGAGGCGAGCACCGGGGAGCTGTTTTTT.

This clonotype was observed at least ten times. CDR3 amino acids: CASSSATGGRSYEQYF. CDR3 sequence (DNA): TGTGCCAGCAGTTCCGCGACGGGGGGGCGCTCCTACGAGCAGTACTTC. V usage is TRBV6-2 or TRBV6-3 and J usage is TRBJ2-7; 8 positions agree with TRBD2. The CDR3 contains 16 residues. CDR1 MNHEY and CDR2 SVGEGT come from the germline V gene. With 4 bases clipped from V and 0 bases from J, the junction kept 8 bases outside the gene matches.

This clonotype is medium-sized by share. For the CDR3, the DNA is TGTGCCAGCAGCCCTGGGGCATTCGAGCAGTACTTC. Its translation is CASSPGAFEQYF. This chain uses TRBV7-2 with TRBJ2-7; possible D gene TRBD1, 5 bases. There are 12 residues in the CDR3. V lost 5 bases, J lost 6 bases, and 11 bases lay in between. CDR1 and CDR2 from the germline V gene are SGHTA and FQGNSA.

The sample holds many counts of this clonotype. This chain joins TRBV6-2 or TRBV6-3 and TRBJ1-5; no reliable D call. CDR3 length equals 13 residues. CDR1 and CDR2 from the germline V gene are MNHEY and SVGEGT. Trimming pared 0 bases from V and 9 bases from J, leaving 9 bases between. CDR3 protein: CASSYSVLRPQHF. The CDR3 DNA reads as TGTGCCAGCAGTTACTCGGTGCTGAGGCCCCAGCATTTT.

This clonotype was detected a few times. The chain's CDR3 is CASSPTGPTAGAFF. DNA of the CDR3: TGTGCCAGCAGCCCGACAGGGCCTACCGCCGGTGCTTTCTTT. The chain carries TRBV6-2 or TRBV6-3 and TRBJ1-1, with 7 bases identical to TRBD1. Germline values: CDR1 MNHEY, CDR2 SVGEGT. The V and J ends lost 6 bases and 11 bases, in that order; junction bases with no gene match: 15. The CDR3 length is 14 residues.

This clonotype is medium-sized within its sample. The chain links TRBV7-9 to TRBJ2-2; D is possibly TRBD2 (5 bases). The CDR3 extends over 15 amino acids. The germline CDR1 and CDR2 sequences are SEHNR and FQNEAQ (reference sequence). V lost 4 bases, J lost 1 base, and 10 bases lay in between. The CDR3 loop reads CASSSREGNTGELFF. The CDR3 DNA is TGTGCCAGCAGCTCCCGGGAAGGGAACACCGGGGAGCTGTTTTTT.

By sample fraction, this clonotype is medium-sized. V usage is TRBV7-3 and J usage is TRBJ2-5; D perhaps matches TRBD1 (6 bases). The V and J ends lost 1 base and 2 bases respectively, with 11 bases between them. The CDR3 has 15 residues. Germline values: CDR1 SGHTA, CDR2 FQGTGA. This CDR3 reads CASSLMQGRQETQYF. CDR3 coding DNA: TGTGCCAGCAGCTTAATGCAGGGGCGACAAGAGACCCAGTACTTC.

This clonotype is medium-sized. The chain carries TRBV20-1 and TRBJ1-2, with a possible D match to TRBD1 (5 bases). The CDR3 has 12 residues. Trimming shortened V by 3 bases and J by 8 bases, and 13 bases separated the two germline ends. The germline CDR1 and CDR2 sequences are DFQATT and SNEGSKA (reference sequence). The CDR3 here is CSASPDRGGYTF. CDR3 bases: TGCAGTGCTAGCCCCGACAGAGGAGGCTACACCTTC.

This clonotype was detected many times. The rearrangement uses TRBV19 and TRBJ1-5; D is undetermined. Trimming stripped 3 bases from V and 3 bases from J, with 9 bases between. Germline CDR1 and CDR2: LNHDA and SQIVND (reference sequence). This CDR3 region has 14 residues. The CDR3 loop reads CASSIYGINQPQHF. CDR3 in DNA: TGTGCCAGTAGTATTTATGGGATCAATCAGCCCCAGCATTTT.

In its sample, this clonotype was seen many times. The J gene is TRBJ2-7, the V gene TRBV12-3 or TRBV12-4; D may be TRBD1 (5 bases). This CDR3 is built from 13 residues. Trimming removed 0 bases at V and 6 bases at J, with 9 bases between. As DNA, the CDR3 is TGTGCCAGCAGTTTAGCGTTCAGGGCCGAGCAGTACTTC. Amino acid sequence: CASSLAFRAEQYF.